This TCR beta chain originates from a study of blood T cell repertoires in COVID-19. Study-wide context: Acute-phase and convalescent COVID-19 samples originated in the United States, Italy and Spain. T cells, B-cell-depleted T cells, or PBMCs supplied cDNA or gDNA.

Per the original methods: Amplification of reference gene primers provided the estimated nucleated cell counts. The table came from immunoSEQ multiplex PCR; TCRdb's copy has only in-frame clones and leaves some out. For V, J and clone size, that table is used; D and trimming come from the DNA. The sample records over 250,000 clones, 65% to 85% being singletons. Enrollment of patients from Seattle took place during active infection, with longitudinal follow-up. V dropped 3 bases and J dropped 4; count of bases not matched to a gene: 7. The CDR3 consists of 15 residues. CDR1 and CDR2 from the germline V gene are SGDLS and YYNGEE.

The sequenced sample was peripheral blood. The clonotype was recovered from a human donor with COVID-19, enrolled during active disease. The donor label of this sample is uncertain. The chain carries TRBV9 and TRBJ1-1, with 9 bases lining up with TRBD1. CDR3 coding DNA: TGTGCCAGCAGCGCCTATGACAGGGGGGGCACTGAAGCTTTCTTT. This encodes CASSAYDRGGTEAFF.